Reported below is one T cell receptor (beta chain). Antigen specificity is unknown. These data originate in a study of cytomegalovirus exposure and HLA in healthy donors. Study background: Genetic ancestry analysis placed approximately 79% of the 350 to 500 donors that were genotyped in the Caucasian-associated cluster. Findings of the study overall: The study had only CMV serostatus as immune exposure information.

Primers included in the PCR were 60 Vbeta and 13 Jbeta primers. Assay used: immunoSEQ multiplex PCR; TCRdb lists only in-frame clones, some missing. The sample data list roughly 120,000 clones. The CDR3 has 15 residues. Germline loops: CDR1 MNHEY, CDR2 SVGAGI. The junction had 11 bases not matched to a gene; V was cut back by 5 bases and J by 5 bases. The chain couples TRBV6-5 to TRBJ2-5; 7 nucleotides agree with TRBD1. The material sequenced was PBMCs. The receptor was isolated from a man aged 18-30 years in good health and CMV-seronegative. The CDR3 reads CASSLLKTGTETQYF. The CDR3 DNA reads TGTGCCAGCAGTCTATTAAAGACAGGGACCGAGACCCAGTACTTC.